The clone carrying this TCR beta chain was counted once. These data are taken from a study of control samples from healthy donors and cancer patients. The assay was immunoSEQ multiplex PCR, and TCRdb's table has in-frame clones only and misses some. The sample includes around 99,000 clones, approximately 90% of them seen just once. This sequence originates from a woman in her 50s in good health. Sequencing was done on a sample of blood.

The CDR3 region is CSVLTGTNIQYF. The CDR3 DNA is TGCAGCGTTTTGACAGGGACGAACATTCAGTACTTC. The chain employs TRBV29-1 and TRBJ2-4, with 7 nucleotides matching TRBD1. The CDR3 totals 12 residues. Trimming removed 5 bases from V and 7 bases from J; junction bases left unmatched: 5. CDR1 SQVTM and CDR2 ANQGSEA come from the germline V gene.